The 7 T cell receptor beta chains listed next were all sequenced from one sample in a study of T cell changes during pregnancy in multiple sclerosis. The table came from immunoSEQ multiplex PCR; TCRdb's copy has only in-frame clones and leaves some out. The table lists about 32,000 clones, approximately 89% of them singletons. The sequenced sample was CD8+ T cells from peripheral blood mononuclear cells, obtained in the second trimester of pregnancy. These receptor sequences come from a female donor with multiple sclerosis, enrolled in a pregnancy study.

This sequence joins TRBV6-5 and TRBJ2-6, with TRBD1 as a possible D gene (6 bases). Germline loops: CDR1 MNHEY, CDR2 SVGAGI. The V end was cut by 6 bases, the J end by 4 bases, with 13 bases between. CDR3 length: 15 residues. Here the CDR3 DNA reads TGTGCCAGCAGCAACCAGGGGTTCGGGGCCAACGTCCTGACTTTC. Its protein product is CASSNQGFGANVLTF.

The CDR3 loop reads CASTPGQGADGYTF. The CDR3, as DNA: TGTGCCAGTACCCCTGGACAGGGAGCGGATGGCTACACCTTC. This chain connects TRBV19 to TRBJ1-2; 8 bases are shared with TRBD1. The CDR3 extends over 14 amino acids. Germline V CDR1 and CDR2: LNHDA, SQIVND (reference sequence). Trimming took 7 bases from V and 6 from J; bases not matched to a gene: 10.

The CDR3 loop is CASSLPGVAQHF. The CDR3, as DNA: TGTGCCAGCAGTCTCCCCGGGGTGGCCCAGCATTTT. The chain carries TRBV28 and TRBJ1-5; D gene ambiguous. The V end lost 5 bases, the J end lost 11 bases, and 13 bases lay between the germline ends. This CDR3 is 12 amino acids long. CDR1 MDHEN and CDR2 SYDVKM come from the germline V gene.

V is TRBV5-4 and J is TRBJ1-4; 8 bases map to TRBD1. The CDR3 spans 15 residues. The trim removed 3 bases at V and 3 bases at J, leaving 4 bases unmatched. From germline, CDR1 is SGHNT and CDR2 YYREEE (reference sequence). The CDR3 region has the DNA TGTGCCAGCAGCTCCAGGGGGCTCGCTAATGAAAAACTGTTTTTT. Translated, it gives CASSSRGLANEKLFF.

CDR3 bases: TGTGCCAGCAGAACTAACCGGGAAAACCCCTACGAGCAGTACTTC. Translation: CASRTNRENPYEQYF. This chain connects TRBV5-8 to TRBJ2-7, with D possibly matching TRBD2 (5 bases). CDR1 is SGHTS, CDR2 YDEGEE, per germline. V lost 5 bases and J lost 2, with 17 bases in between. This CDR3 is 15 amino acids long.

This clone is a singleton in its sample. The CDR3 loop is CASSSGLYGYTF. DNA of the CDR3: TGTGCCAGCAGCTCGGGTCTCTATGGCTACACCTTC. The rearrangement joins TRBV13 to TRBJ1-2, with no clear D. The germline CDR1 and CDR2 sequences are PRHDT and FYEKMQ (reference sequence). V lost 4 bases to trimming and J lost 4 bases, with 7 bases between them. This CDR3 is built from 12 residues.

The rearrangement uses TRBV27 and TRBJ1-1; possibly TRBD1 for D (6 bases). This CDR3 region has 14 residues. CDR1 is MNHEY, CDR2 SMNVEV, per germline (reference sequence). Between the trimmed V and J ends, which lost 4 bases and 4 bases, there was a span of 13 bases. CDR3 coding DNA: TGTGCCAGCAGTTCCCCGGGACACCTCACTGAAGCTTTCTTT. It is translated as CASSSPGHLTEAFF.